This T cell receptor beta chain originates from a study of cytomegalovirus exposure and HLA in healthy donors. About the study: Roughly 180 million T cells yielded roughly 100 million unique TCR beta sequences, as an earlier analysis found.

Primers included in the PCR were 60 Vbeta and 13 Jbeta primers. Profiling relied on immunoSEQ multiplex PCR, and the TCRdb table lists in-frame clones only, not all of them. Of 150,000 to 200,000 clones in the sample, about four fifths were seen once. The CDR3 spans 15 residues. Germline V gives CDR1 SGHTA, CDR2 FQGNSA. The ends were cut back, 1 base at V and 2 bases at J, with 10 bases in the middle. Findings and caveats of the study: Later, an analysis found that common viral pathogens appeared to be linked with several of the most significant clusters. It is likely that the observed cluster of highly shared sequence variants was a sequencing artifact.

Comment on this clone: Its specificity is unknown.

The V call is TRBV7-2, the J call TRBJ2-3, with D possibly matching TRBD1 (6 bases). The sequencing input was PBMCs. The sequence derives from a woman in her forties or fifties in good health and CMV-seronegative. CDR3 sequence (DNA): TGTGCCAGCAGCTTAGTGGCAGGGGCCACAGATACGCAGTATTTT. Translating it yields CASSLVAGATDTQYF.